This T cell receptor (beta chain) was recovered during a study of cytomegalovirus exposure and HLA in healthy donors. Study-wide background: The roughly 110 validation repertoires were reported in a later analysis to have been generated on the same platform as the roughly 700 first-cohort repertoires. Study outcomes and limitations: According to the study, 180 or so TCR beta chains were cytomegalovirus-associated.

To note about this clone: Its antigen is unknown.

Generated by immunoSEQ multiplex PCR, the TCRdb table keeps only in-frame clones and is missing some. The table has 100,000 to 130,000 clones, 95% seen once. This CDR3 is built from 12 residues. With 1 base removed from V and 7 bases from J, the gap between germline ends came to 7 bases. Germline loops: CDR1 SGHAT, CDR2 FQNNGV. This receptor was identified in a woman aged 18-35 years in good health and CMV-seronegative. Sequenced sample: PBMCs. The J gene is TRBJ1-1, the V gene TRBV11-2; D is possibly TRBD1 (6 bases). In DNA, the CDR3 is TGTGCCAGCAGCTTAGGGGGGCGTGAAGCTTTCTTT. It specifies CASSLGGREAFF.